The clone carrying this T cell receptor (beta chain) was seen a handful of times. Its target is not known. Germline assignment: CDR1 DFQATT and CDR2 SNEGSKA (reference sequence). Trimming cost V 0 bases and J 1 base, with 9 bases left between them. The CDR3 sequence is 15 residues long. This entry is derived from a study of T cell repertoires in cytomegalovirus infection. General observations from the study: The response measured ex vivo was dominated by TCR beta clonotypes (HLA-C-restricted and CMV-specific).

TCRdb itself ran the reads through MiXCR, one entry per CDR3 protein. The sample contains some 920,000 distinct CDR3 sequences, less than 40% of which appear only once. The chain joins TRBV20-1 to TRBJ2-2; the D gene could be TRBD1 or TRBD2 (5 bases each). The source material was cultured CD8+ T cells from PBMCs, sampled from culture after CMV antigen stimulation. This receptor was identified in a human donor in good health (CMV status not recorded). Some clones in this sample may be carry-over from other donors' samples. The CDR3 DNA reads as TGCAGTGCTAGAGATGGGGACCGGAACACCGGGGAGCTGTTTTTT. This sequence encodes CSARDGDRNTGELFF.